This TCR beta chain was captured in a study of T cell changes during pregnancy in multiple sclerosis. In regard to this clone: Relative to the germline gene, one junction end is altered; a read error may explain this.

The table came from immunoSEQ multiplex PCR; TCRdb's copy has only in-frame clones and leaves some out. The data hold tens of thousands of clones, with 93% observed a single time. Germline lookup yields CDR1 MNHEY and CDR2 SVGAGI. The CDR3 consists of 15 residues. This receptor was obtained from a female donor with multiple sclerosis, enrolled in a pregnancy study. Sequenced here: peripheral blood, sampled in the second trimester of pregnancy. The chain has TRBV6-5 and TRBJ1-2; maybe TRBD1 (6 bases). CDR3 sequence reads: CASRPDSFPNYGYTF. The CDR3 DNA sequence: TGTGCCAGCAGACCGGACAGCTTTCCTAATTATGGCTACACCTTC.